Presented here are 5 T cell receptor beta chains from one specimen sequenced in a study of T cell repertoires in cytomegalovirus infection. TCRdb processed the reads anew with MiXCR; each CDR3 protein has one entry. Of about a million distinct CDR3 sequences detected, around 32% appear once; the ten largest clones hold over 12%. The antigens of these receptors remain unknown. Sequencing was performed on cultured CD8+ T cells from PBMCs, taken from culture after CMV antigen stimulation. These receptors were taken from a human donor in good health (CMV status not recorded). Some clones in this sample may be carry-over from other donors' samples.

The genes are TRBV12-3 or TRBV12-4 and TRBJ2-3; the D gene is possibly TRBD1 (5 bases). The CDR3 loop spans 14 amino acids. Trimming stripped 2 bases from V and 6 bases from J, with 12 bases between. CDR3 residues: CASSLSGAEDTQYF. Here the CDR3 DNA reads TGTGCCAGCAGTTTAAGTGGGGCGGAGGATACGCAGTATTTT.

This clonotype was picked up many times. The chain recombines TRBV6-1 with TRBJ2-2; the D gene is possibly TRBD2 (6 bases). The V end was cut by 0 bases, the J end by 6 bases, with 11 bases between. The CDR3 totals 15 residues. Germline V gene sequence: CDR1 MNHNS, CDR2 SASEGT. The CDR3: CASSEAGRRAGELFF. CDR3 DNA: TGTGCCAGCAGTGAAGCTGGTAGGAGGGCCGGGGAGCTGTTTTTT.

CDR3 protein: CTSSLAPYEQYF. The CDR3 DNA reads as TGTACCAGCAGCTTAGCTCCCTACGAGCAGTACTTC. V gene TRBV7-2 combines with J gene TRBJ2-7, with no clear D. The CDR3 runs 12 residues. The germline V gene encodes CDR1 SGHTA and CDR2 FQGNSA. V was pared by 0 bases and J by 2 bases, with 2 bases between.

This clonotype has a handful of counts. CDR3 DNA sequence: TGTGCCAGCAGTCCAGACAGGGAAGACGGCTACACCTTC. Protein sequence: CASSPDREDGYTF. The genes are TRBV6-6 and TRBJ1-2, with 7 bases aligning to TRBD1. J was trimmed by 8 bases and V by 5 bases; bases with no gene match: 8. The CDR3 covers 13 residues. Germline lookup yields CDR1 MNHNY and CDR2 SVGAGI (reference sequence).

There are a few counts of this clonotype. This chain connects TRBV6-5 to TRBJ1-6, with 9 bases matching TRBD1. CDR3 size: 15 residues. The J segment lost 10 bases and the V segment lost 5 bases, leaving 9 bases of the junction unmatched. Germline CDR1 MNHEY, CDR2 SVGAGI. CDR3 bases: TGTGCCAGCAGTGGCCCGGGACAGGGACGCTCACCCCTCCACTTT. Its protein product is CASSGPGQGRSPLHF.